One and the same sample provided the 21 T cell receptor beta chains below, sequenced in a study of blood T cell repertoires in COVID-19. The assay was immunoSEQ multiplex PCR, and TCRdb's table has in-frame clones only and misses some. Seen here are a few hundred thousand clones, about four fifths observed once, and the top ten hold roughly 1.3%. Input material: PBMCs or T cells enriched from blood (not recorded which). These receptors originate from a woman in her 40s with acute COVID-19.

The J gene is TRBJ1-1, the V gene TRBV21-1. TRBV21-1 is a listed pseudogene. There are 14 residues in the CDR3. The CDR3 DNA reads TGTGCCAGCAGCAAAGCCCTTATGAACACTGAAGCTTTCTTT. Protein sequence: CASSKALMNTEAFF.

The chain carries TRBV2 and TRBJ2-5; 9 nucleotides align to TRBD2. This CDR3 has 15 residues. Germline values: CDR1 SNHLY, CDR2 FYNNEI. The V segment lost 6 bases and the J segment 4 bases; nucleotides outside the gene matches: 9. In DNA, the CDR3 is TGTGCCAGCAGCCCTAGGCGGGGGGGCCTAGAGACCCAGTACTTC. Translation gives CASSPRRGGLETQYF.

The CDR3 DNA sequence: TGTGCCAGCTCACCACCGTCCCTCCTGGGACTAGCGGGACTGTCGAACACCGGGGAGCTGTTTTTT. It codes for CASSPPSLLGLAGLSNTGELFF. This rearrangement joins TRBV18 to TRBJ2-2, with TRBD2 matching over 13 bases. This CDR3 is built from 22 residues. J was trimmed by 0 bases and V by 0 bases; bases with no gene match: 13. Per the germline V gene, CDR1 is KGHSH and CDR2 is LQKENI.

The chain carries TRBV7-9 and TRBJ2-7; D is ambiguous. This CDR3 has 11 amino acids. The V end lost 5 bases, the J end lost 4 bases, and 6 bases lay between the germline ends. The V gene's germline CDR1 is SEHNR and CDR2 FQNEAQ (reference sequence). The CDR3 bases are TGTGCCAGCAGCCCGCAGTACGAGCAGTACTTC. It is translated as CASSPQYEQYF.

The chain recombines TRBV5-1 with TRBJ2-3; the D gene is possibly TRBD1 (6 bases). The germline gives CDR1 SGHRS, CDR2 YFSETQ. The CDR3 extends over 13 amino acids. The V end lost 4 bases, the J end lost 10 bases, and 16 bases lay between the germline ends. The CDR3 protein is CASSSGWGHPQYF. The CDR3 DNA follows: TGCGCCAGCAGCAGTGGATGGGGGCATCCGCAGTATTTT.

In this sample, this clone turned up a few times. This chain connects TRBV3-1 (or the pseudogene TRBV3-2) to TRBJ2-1; 7 bases align to TRBD2. CDR1 is LGHDT, CDR2 YNNKEL, per germline (reference sequence). The CDR3 totals 17 residues. J lost 6 bases, V lost 0 bases, and 11 bases had no gene match. The CDR3 loop reads CASSQDSRASGSNEQFF. CDR3 sequence (DNA): TGTGCCAGCAGCCAAGATTCTAGGGCTAGCGGTTCCAATGAGCAGTTCTTC.

The genes are TRBV5-1 and TRBJ2-1; D is undetermined. This CDR3 is 13 amino acids long. The germline gives CDR1 SGHRS, CDR2 YFSETQ. V was shortened by 6 bases and J by 6 bases, with 13 bases between the two germline ends. The CDR3 coding sequence is TGCGCCAGCACGACCGTGGGCTTCAATGAGCAGTTCTTC. It yields the protein CASTTVGFNEQFF.

The chain couples TRBV12-1 to TRBJ2-1; TRBD1 reflects the table's D call only, with no check against the DNA. TRBV12-1 is tagged as a pseudogene. The length of the CDR3 is 12 residues. The CDR3 DNA sequence: TGTGCCAGCAGGACCCCGGTGGGCGAGCAGTTCTTC. Translated, it gives CASRTPVGEQFF.

The chain has TRBV9 and TRBJ1-4, with 8 nucleotides matching TRBD1. V was pared by 0 bases and J by 6 bases, with 7 bases of the junction left unmatched. Looked up from germline, CDR1 is SGDLS and CDR2 is YYNGEE. CDR3 length equals 16 residues. Written as DNA, the CDR3 is TGTGCCAGCAGCGTAGGTAGGACAGGGAAGGATGAAAAACTGTTTTTT. This gives the protein CASSVGRTGKDEKLFF. Full variable domain (outside the CDR3, taken from reference TRBV9 and TRBJ1-4): DSGVTQTPKHLITATGQRVTLRCSPRSGDLSVYWYQQSLDQGLQFLIQYYNGEERAKGNILERFSAQQFPDLHSELNLSSLELGDSALYFCASSVGRTGKDEKLFFGSGTQLSVL.

This sequence joins TRBV7-9 and TRBJ1-5; possibly TRBD1 for D (5 bases). The CDR3 consists of 18 residues. The germline V and J ends were trimmed by 2 bases and 1 base, with 18 bases remaining between them. Per the germline V gene, CDR1 is SEHNR and CDR2 is FQNEAQ (reference sequence). Here the CDR3 reads CASSLTRGVWMSNQPQHF. The CDR3 DNA is TGTGCCAGCAGCTTAACAAGGGGCGTATGGATGAGCAATCAGCCCCAGCATTTT.

The chain employs TRBV7-8 and TRBJ2-1; no reliable D call. The V gene's germline CDR1 is SGHVS and CDR2 FQNEAQ. The CDR3 has 17 amino acids. V dropped 5 bases and J dropped 0 bases, with 17 bases sitting between them. As DNA, the CDR3 is TGTGCCAGCAGCCCTCGTAGTAGCCGAAGCTCCTACAATGAGCAGTTCTTC. It is translated as CASSPRSSRSSYNEQFF.

This chain links TRBV7-2 with TRBJ2-7, with TRBD1 matching 8 bases. Germline V gene data show CDR1 as SGHTA and CDR2 as FQGNSA. CDR3 size: 14 residues. Trimming cost V 5 bases and J 4 bases; bases outside gene matches: 7. CDR3 in amino acids: CASSPDRGAYEQYF. The DNA for the CDR3 is TGTGCCAGCAGCCCAGACAGGGGCGCTTACGAGCAGTACTTC.

This sequence joins TRBV7-3 and TRBJ2-7; 8 bases line up with TRBD1. There are 14 residues in the CDR3. CDR1 is SGHTA, CDR2 FQGTGA, per germline. J was trimmed by 6 bases and V by 5 bases; bases with no gene match: 9. CDR3 sequence: CASSPGTGSSEQYF. The CDR3 DNA sequence: TGTGCCAGCAGCCCAGGGACAGGATCTTCCGAGCAGTACTTC.

V is TRBV19 and J is TRBJ1-2; possible D gene TRBD1, 6 bases. CDR3 length equals 15 residues. V lost 6 bases to trimming and J lost 2 bases, with 16 bases between them. Germline V gene data show CDR1 as LNHDA and CDR2 as SQIVND (reference sequence). The CDR3 bases are TGTGCCAGTAGGGAACAGGGATTCACGAACTATGGCTACACCTTC. It translates to CASREQGFTNYGYTF.

This clone turned up a few times. The chain couples TRBV11-1 to TRBJ1-2, with 7 bases lining up with TRBD1. The CDR3 sequence is 13 residues long. CDR1 is SGHAT, CDR2 FQDESV, per germline (reference sequence). V lost 6 bases, J lost 4 bases, and 5 bases stayed unmatched. The CDR3 protein is CASSHRGLYGYTF. DNA for the CDR3: TGTGCCAGCAGTCATAGGGGGCTCTATGGCTACACCTTC.

This clone was seen a few times. The V call is TRBV24-1, the J call TRBJ1-2; a weak D match, TRBD1 (5 bases). The V end was cut by 4 bases, the J end by 4 bases, with 9 bases between. The CDR3 covers 13 residues. CDR1 KGHDR and CDR2 SFDVKD come from the germline V gene. For the CDR3, the DNA is TGTGCCACCAGTGAATCAGGGTCCTATGGCTACACCTTC. Protein sequence: CATSESGSYGYTF.

The rearrangement joins TRBV11-3 to TRBJ2-2; a weak D match, TRBD1 (6 bases). V was cut by 6 bases and J by 0 bases, with 11 bases left in between. Germline lookup yields CDR1 SGHNT and CDR2 YENEEA. CDR3 size: 15 residues. The CDR3 bases are TGTGCCAGCAGTCCCGGGACAACGAACACCGGGGAGCTGTTTTTT. Its translation: CASSPGTTNTGELFF. Drawing the rest from reference TRBV11-3 and TRBJ2-2, the complete variable domain is EAGVVQSPRYKIIEKKQPVAFWCNPISGHNTLYWYLQNLGQGPELLIRYENEEAVDDSQLPKDRFSAERLKGVDSTLKIQPAELGDSAVYLCASSPGTTNTGELFFGEGSRLTVL.

V gene TRBV18 combines with J gene TRBJ2-7, with 11 positions matching TRBD1. Germline V gene sequence: CDR1 KGHSH, CDR2 LQKENI. J gave up 6 bases and V 5 bases, and 3 bases lay outside the gene matches. The CDR3 consists of 13 residues. For the CDR3, the DNA is TGTGCCAGCTCAGGGACAGGGGGATCCGAGCAGTACTTC. This sequence encodes CASSGTGGSEQYF. Full variable domain (remainder filled in from reference TRBV18 and TRBJ2-7): NAGVMQNPRHLVRRRGQEARLRCSPMKGHSHVYWYRQLPEEGLKFMVYLQKENIIDESGMPKERFSAEFPKEGPSILRIQQVVRGDSAAYFCASSGTGGSEQYFGPGTRLTVT.

CDR3 loop: CASSIDGTGGYTGELFF. CDR3 nucleotide sequence: TGTGCCAGTAGTATAGACGGGACAGGGGGGTACACCGGGGAGCTGTTTTTT. The gene calls are TRBV19 and TRBJ2-2; 11 bases map to TRBD1. Germline V lookup: CDR1 LNHDA, CDR2 SQIVND (reference sequence). The CDR3 runs 17 residues. The V segment lost 0 bases and the J segment 3 bases; nucleotides outside the gene matches: 3.

In this sample, this clone turned up a few times. The chain couples TRBV12-3 or TRBV12-4 to TRBJ2-1; D is unclear. V shed 6 bases and J shed 9 bases, with 15 bases lying between them. There are 13 residues in the CDR3. CDR3 in DNA: TGTGCCAGCAGCCCAGGCGATCGGTCTGAGCAGTTCTTC. It translates to CASSPGDRSEQFF.

This clone was picked up one time. The gene calls are TRBV14 and TRBJ2-2, with D unresolved. This CDR3 spans 15 amino acids. Germline CDR1 is SGHDN and CDR2 is FVKESK. The V gene lost 0 bases and the J gene lost 1 base, with 6 bases spanning the gap. The CDR3 sequence: CASSQEPQNTGELFF. The CDR3 coding sequence is TGTGCCAGCAGCCAAGAACCACAGAACACCGGGGAGCTGTTTTTT.